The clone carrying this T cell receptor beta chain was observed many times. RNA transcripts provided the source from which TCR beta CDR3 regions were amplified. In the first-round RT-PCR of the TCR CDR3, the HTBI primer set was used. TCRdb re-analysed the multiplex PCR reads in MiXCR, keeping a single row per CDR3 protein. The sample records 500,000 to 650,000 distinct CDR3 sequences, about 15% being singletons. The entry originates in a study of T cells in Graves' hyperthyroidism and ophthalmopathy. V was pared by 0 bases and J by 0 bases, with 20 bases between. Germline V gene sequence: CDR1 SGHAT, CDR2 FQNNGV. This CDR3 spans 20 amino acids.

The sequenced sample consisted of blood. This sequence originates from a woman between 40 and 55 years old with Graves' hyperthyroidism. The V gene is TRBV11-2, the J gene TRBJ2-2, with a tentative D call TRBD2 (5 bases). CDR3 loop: CASSLDIPLVGSANTGELFF. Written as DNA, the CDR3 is TGTGCCAGCAGCTTAGATATCCCCCTCGTGGGTAGCGCGAACACCGGGGAGCTGTTTTTT.